Shown below are 5 T cell receptor beta chains from a single sample sequenced in a study of cytomegalovirus exposure and HLA in healthy donors. This PCR relied on a set of 60 Vbeta primers and 13 Jbeta primers. Libraries were prepared by immunoSEQ multiplex PCR; TCRdb keeps only in-frame clonotypes and omits some of them. Of about 120,000 clones listed, 81% were seen once; the top ten hold more than 1.5%. The specimen was PBMCs. Source of these receptors: a man in his late teens or twenties in good health and CMV-seronegative.

The gene calls are TRBV29-1 and TRBJ2-1; D might be TRBD2 (6 bases). The V gene's germline CDR1 is SQVTM and CDR2 ANQGSEA. V was shortened by 0 bases and J by 4 bases, with 16 bases between the two germline ends. The CDR3 contains 16 residues. The CDR3 reads CSVEDSRGKGYNEQFF. CDR3 sequence (DNA): TGCAGCGTTGAAGATTCGCGGGGAAAGGGTTACAATGAGCAGTTCTTC.

This clone was detected a few times. The chain carries TRBV2 and TRBJ2-2, with TRBD2 matching over 10 bases. V gave up 2 bases and J gave up 7 bases; unmatched junction bases: 7. The CDR3 contains 16 residues. The germline gives CDR1 SNHLY, CDR2 FYNNEI. The CDR3 DNA sequence: TGTGCCAGCAGTGAATCTAGCGGGGGCCCAAACGGGGAGCTGTTTTTT. Amino acids: CASSESSGGPNGELFF.

As to this clone: A read error may produce the germline difference seen at one junction end. CDR3 nucleotide sequence: TGTGCCAGCAGCCTAGCGGTCGGGACCTACAATGAGCAGTTCTTC. This codes for CASSLAVGTYNEQFF. The chain uses TRBV7-9 and TRBJ2-1; 7 bases align to TRBD2. The CDR3 extends over 15 amino acids. Germline V CDR1 and CDR2: SEHNR, FQNEAQ (reference sequence). The full variable domain, in which reference TRBV7-9 and TRBJ2-1 provide the parts outside the CDR3, is DTGVSQNPRHKITKRGQNVTFRCDPISEHNRLYWYRQTLGQGPEFLTYFQNEAQLEKSRLLSDRFSAERPKGSFSTLEIQRTEQGDSAMYLCASSLAVGTYNEQFFGPGTRLTVL.

As DNA, the CDR3 is TGCAGCGTTGAGGAGTCCCAAGAGACCCAGTACTTC. This encodes CSVEESQETQYF. The gene calls are TRBV29-1 and TRBJ2-5; D not certain. Trimming took off 3 bases at V and 1 base at J, with 6 bases between the two ends. Germline values: CDR1 SQVTM, CDR2 ANQGSEA. The CDR3 consists of 12 residues.

The chain recombines TRBV7-2 with TRBJ1-5; the D is unclear. This CDR3 has 15 amino acids. Trimming shortened V by 1 base and J by 0 bases, and 7 bases separated the two germline ends. Per germline, CDR1 SGHTA and CDR2 FQGNSA. CDR3 sequence: CASSLVGLSNQPQHF. The CDR3 nucleotides are TGTGCCAGCAGCTTAGTTGGACTTAGCAATCAGCCCCAGCATTTT.